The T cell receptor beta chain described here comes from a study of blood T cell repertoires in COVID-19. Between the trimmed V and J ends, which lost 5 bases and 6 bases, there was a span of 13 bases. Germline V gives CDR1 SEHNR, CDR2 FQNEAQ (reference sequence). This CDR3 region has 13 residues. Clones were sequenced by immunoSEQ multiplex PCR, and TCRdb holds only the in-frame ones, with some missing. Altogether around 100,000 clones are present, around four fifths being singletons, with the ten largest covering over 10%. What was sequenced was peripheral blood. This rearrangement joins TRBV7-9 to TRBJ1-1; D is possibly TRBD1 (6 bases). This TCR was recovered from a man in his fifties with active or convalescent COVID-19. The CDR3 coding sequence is TGTGCCAGCAGCCCGGGCGGGGGCGCTGAAGCTTTCTTT. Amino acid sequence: CASSPGGGAEAFF. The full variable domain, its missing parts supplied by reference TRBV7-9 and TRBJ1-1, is DTGVSQNPRHKITKRGQNVTFRCDPISEHNRLYWYRQTLGQGPEFLTYFQNEAQLEKSRLLSDRFSAERPKGSFSTLEIQRTEQGDSAMYLCASSPGGGAEAFFGQGTRLTVV.